This TCR beta chain derives from a study of CD8 T cells in Susac syndrome. With random hexamers, 0.5 to 1 ug RNA was reverse transcribed. An immunoSEQ multiplex PCR amplified TCR beta CDR3 over 54 Vbeta and 13 Jbeta. TCRdb passed the immunoSEQ multiplex PCR reads through MiXCR, listing each CDR3 protein once. Found here are about 27,000 distinct CDR3 sequences, 94% of them singletons; the top ten hold 0.27%. TEMRA cells were FACS-enriched, while CD8+ and CD4+ T cells were negatively isolated. Trimming removed 6 bases from V and 12 bases from J; junction bases left unmatched: 10. Per germline, CDR1 SEHNR and CDR2 FQNEAQ (reference sequence). This CDR3 is 12 amino acids long.

Sequences were obtained from CD8+ T cells from PBMCs. The V and J genes are TRBV7-9 and TRBJ2-7, with 8 bases identical to TRBD1. The sequence derives from a human donor in good health. The CDR3 region is CASSPGQGRRYF. In nucleotides, the CDR3 is TGTGCCAGCAGTCCTGGACAGGGAAGAAGGTACTTC. Full variable domain (rest looked up from reference TRBV7-9 and TRBJ2-7): DTGVSQNPRHKITKRGQNVTFRCDPISEHNRLYWYRQTLGQGPEFLTYFQNEAQLEKSRLLSDRFSAERPKGSFSTLEIQRTEQGDSAMYLCASSPGQGRRYFGPGTRLTVT.